The source of this T cell receptor beta chain is a study of T cells in Graves' hyperthyroidism and ophthalmopathy. Study-wide findings and caveats: A median about 6.2 months before onset, the model predicted ophthalmopathy.

This CDR3 has 14 residues. Germline CDR1 reads SGDLS; CDR2 reads YYNGEE. Trimming took 0 bases from V and 6 from J, leaving 12 bases between them. PBMCs were derived from approximately 10 ml fresh peripheral blood. TCR beta CDR3 region amplification was performed from RNA transcripts. RT-PCR in the first round (using the HTBI primer set) targeted the TCR CDR3. TCRdb reanalysed the multiplex PCR reads using MiXCR and keeps one entry per CDR3 protein. Of around 380,000 distinct CDR3 sequences listed, around an eighth are singletons. This clonotype has more than one count but fewer than ten. The antigen is unknown.

J is TRBJ1-1 and V is TRBV9, with D possibly TRBD1 on 5 matching bases. This receptor was obtained from a man younger than 40 with Graves' hyperthyroidism that later progressed to Graves' ophthalmopathy. The sample was blood. DNA of the CDR3: TGTGCCAGCAGCGTAGGGAGGGGCGGCCCTGAAGCTTTCTTT. The encoded protein is CASSVGRGGPEAFF.